This T cell receptor (beta chain) appears in the sequencing data of a study of OX40 agonist ivuxolimab in advanced cancers. General study points: It was not determined which antigens were specifically recognized by the peripheral T cells that had undergone clonal expansion.

CDR3 length: 15 residues. Per germline, CDR1 MNHNY and CDR2 SVGAGI (reference sequence). V dropped 6 bases and J dropped 9 bases, with 21 bases sitting between them. In the case of this clone: The antigen remains unidentified.

This table comes from immunoSEQ multiplex PCR, and its TCRdb copy is limited to in-frame clones, with some not included. The sample lists 50,000 to 75,000 clones, around 88% occurring once. The rearrangement links TRBV6-6 to TRBJ2-1; maybe TRBD2 (5 bases). The starting material was CD4+ or CD8+ T cells sorted from blood, obtained in a trial of the OX40 agonist ivuxolimab. This clonotype originated in an adult with an advanced solid tumor such as melanoma, head and neck, liver or kidney cancer. The CDR3 spells CASRPTSGSTGEQFF. CDR3 DNA sequence: TGTGCCAGCAGGCCTACTAGTGGCAGTACGGGTGAGCAGTTCTTC.